These T cell receptor beta chains were read from a single sample in a study of blood T cell repertoires in COVID-19. Measured with immunoSEQ multiplex PCR; TCRdb has only the in-frame clones, and not every one. The profile covers 50,000 or so clones, with approximately 81% appearing a single time and under 5% taken by the ten largest. The sample was peripheral blood. The receptors were gathered from a man between 35 and 55 years old with active COVID-19. Both conserved end residues are part of each CDR3. A D gene is named only where the DNA matches it firmly. The size field is filled for only some rows; it gives once, few, many or a size class.

CDR3 length	D gene	V gene	J gene	clone size	CDR3 protein	CDR3 DNA
20	TRBD1	TRBV27	TRBJ2-6	once	CASSLSRGGQGAAGANVLTF	TGTGCCAGCAGTTTATCACGGGGCGGACAGGGGGCGGCTGGGGCCAACGTCCTGACTTTC
16	TRBD2	TRBV2	TRBJ2-7	.	CASSEISGLAVYEQYF	TGTGCCAGCAGTGAAATTTCAGGACTAGCGGTTTACGAGCAGTACTTC
15	.	TRBV7-6	TRBJ2-1	.	CASSLERPPYDEQFF	TGTGCCAGCAGCTTAGAGAGGCCACCATACGATGAGCAGTTCTTC
12	.	TRBV12-3/TRBV12-4	TRBJ2-5	.	CASTGGQETQYF	TGTGCCAGCACTGGGGGGCAAGAGACCCAGTACTTC
16	TRBD1	TRBV5-1	TRBJ2-2	few	CASSFNGQVPTGELFF	TGCGCCAGCAGCTTTAACGGACAGGTCCCCACCGGGGAGCTGTTTTTT
14	TRBD2	TRBV5-1	TRBJ2-1	.	CASSPTSGDNEQFF	TGCGCCAGCAGCCCCACTAGCGGCGACAATGAGCAGTTCTTC
16	.	TRBV28	TRBJ1-5	.	CASSLGGGLGVWPQHF	TGTGCCAGCAGTTTAGGGGGAGGGTTAGGGGTTTGGCCCCAGCATTTT
15	TRBD1	TRBV19	TRBJ2-7	.	CASSAGQGGWSEQYF	TGTGCCAGTAGTGCCGGACAGGGGGGATGGAGCGAGCAGTACTTC
15	TRBD1	TRBV19	TRBJ1-6	.	CASSTGQVLNSPLHF	TGTGCCAGTAGTACTGGACAGGTCCTTAATTCACCCCTCCACTTT
14	.	TRBV7-9	TRBJ2-3	.	CASSGAARTDTQYF	TGTGCCAGCAGCGGTGCGGCCCGCACAGATACGCAGTATTTT
14	TRBD2	TRBV29-1	TRBJ2-3	once	CSARREFGTDTQYF	TGCAGTGCTAGGCGGGAGTTTGGCACAGATACGCAGTATTTT
13	TRBD1	TRBV27	TRBJ2-7	.	CASRRQGSNEQYF	TGTGCCAGCAGGAGACAGGGGTCGAACGAGCAGTACTTC
14	TRBD1	TRBV27	TRBJ1-5	few	CASSAQGSNQPQHF	TGTGCCAGCAGTGCACAGGGGAGCAATCAGCCCCAGCATTTT
13	.	TRBV2	TRBJ1-1	few	CASSESGYTEAFF	TGTGCCAGCAGTGAATCGGGATATACTGAAGCTTTCTTT
15	.	TRBV6-5	TRBJ2-1	.	CASSRPGGAGNEQFF	TGTGCCAGCAGTCGGCCGGGGGGCGCGGGAAATGAGCAGTTCTTC
14	.	TRBV6-7	TRBJ2-6	.	CASSYRSGANVLTF	TGTGCCAGCAGTTACCGCTCTGGGGCCAACGTCCTGACTTTC
14	.	TRBV20-1	TRBJ1-5	.	CSASLREGNQPQHF	TGCAGTGCTAGTCTCAGGGAGGGCAATCAGCCCCAGCATTTT
15	TRBD2	TRBV5-1	TRBJ2-3	.	CASAPAAGDTDTQYF	TGCGCCAGCGCCCCGGCGGCGGGAGACACAGATACGCAGTATTTT
15	TRBD1	TRBV11-2	TRBJ2-7	.	CASSLGTGEPYEQYF	TGTGCCAGCAGCTTAGGGACAGGGGAGCCCTACGAGCAGTACTTC
15	.	TRBV18	TRBJ1-6	.	CASSLGGNENSPLHF	TGTGCCAGCTCACTGGGGGGAAATGAGAATTCACCCCTCCACTTT
14	.	TRBV5-1	TRBJ1-1	once	CASSPGQQNTEAFF	TGCGCCAGCAGCCCCGGACAGCAGAACACTGAAGCTTTCTTT
15	.	TRBV6-6	TRBJ1-6	.	CASSFWGVIFAPLHF	TGTGCCAGCAGTTTTTGGGGGGTAATATTCGCACCCCTCCACTTT
15	TRBD2	TRBV9	TRBJ2-2	.	CASSGGLANTGELFF	TGTGCCAGCAGCGGGGGACTAGCGAACACCGGGGAGCTGTTTTTT
17	.	TRBV6-4	TRBJ2-7	.	CASSDPTWTQGAYEQYF	TGTGCCAGCAGTGACCCTACTTGGACCCAGGGTGCCTACGAGCAGTACTTC
13	TRBD1	TRBV19	TRBJ2-5	.	CASTAGQEETQYF	TGTGCCAGTACCGCGGGACAGGAAGAGACCCAGTACTTC
14	.	TRBV6-6	TRBJ2-3	once	CASSYVSDPDTQYF	TGTGCCAGCAGTTATGTTAGCGATCCAGATACGCAGTATTTT